This is a list of T cell receptor beta chains from one sample in a study of early T cells in non-severe SARS-CoV-2 infection. TCRdb re-called the 5' RACE reads through MiXCR, storing one row per CDR3 protein. The table lists some 98,000 distinct CDR3 sequences, 11% of them singletons. Sequencing was done on a sample of whole blood. Receptors were obtained from an adult who was a healthcare worker with PCR-confirmed SARS-CoV-2 infection or an uninfected control (not recorded which). Each CDR3 is given with its conserved first and last residue. The D gene is left open where the match is weak. Expanded clones are given a class, and other clones once, few, many or no size at all.

many	-	TRBV6-5	TRBJ1-2	CASSLTPTTGPGGYTF	TGTGCCAGCAGTTTAACCCCGACAACCGGACCGGGTGGCTACACCTTC
many	-	TRBV5-4	TRBJ2-3	CASSLAGGTDTQYF	TGTGCCAGCAGCTTGGCAGGGGGCACAGATACGCAGTATTTT
many	-	TRBV5-4	TRBJ2-3	CASSSTLGESTDTQYF	TGTGCCAGCAGCTCGACACTAGGGGAAAGCACAGATACGCAGTATTTT
many	-	TRBV20-1	TRBJ2-7	CSARGQADYEQYF	TGCAGTGCTAGAGGGCAGGCAGACTACGAGCAGTACTTC
many	-	TRBV7-3	TRBJ2-3	CASSQMGLAADTQYF	TGTGCCAGCAGCCAAATGGGGCTAGCAGCAGATACGCAGTATTTT
few	-	TRBV12-3/TRBV12-4	TRBJ1-5	CASSFQAPNQPQHF	TGTGCCAGCAGTTTTCAGGCACCCAATCAGCCCCAGCATTTT
-	-	TRBV14	TRBJ1-2	CASSIQNYGYTF	TGTGCCAGCAGCATACAGAACTATGGCTACACCTTC
many	-	TRBV19	TRBJ2-7	CASSIGLAEFYEQYF	TGTGCCAGTAGTATTGGTCTGGCGGAGTTCTACGAGCAGTACTTC
few	TRBD1	TRBV2	TRBJ2-3	CASSSDRGTDTQYF	TGTGCCAGCAGCTCGGACAGGGGGACAGATACGCAGTATTTT
-	-	TRBV7-8	TRBJ2-2	CASSPKGTHTGELFF	TGTGCCAGCAGCCCTAAGGGGACTCACACCGGGGAGCTGTTTTTT
-	TRBD2	TRBV29-1	TRBJ2-3	CSVDLEGGHDTQYF	TGCAGCGTTGACCTTGAGGGAGGGCACGATACGCAGTATTTT
many	-	TRBV7-9	TRBJ1-2	CASRVDRESNYGYTF	TGTGCCAGCAGAGTGGACAGAGAGAGTAACTATGGCTACACCTTC
-	-	TRBV2	TRBJ2-7	CASTLRLPEGEQYF	TGTGCCAGCACTTTGCGCCTGCCCGAGGGTGAGCAGTACTTC
-	-	TRBV28	TRBJ2-1	CASSRTESYQLF	TGTGCCAGCAGTCGGACAGAGAGTTATCAACTCTTC
many	-	TRBV10-3	TRBJ1-4	CAISPYSPGDLRNEKLFF	TGTGCCATCAGTCCTTATTCCCCTGGGGACCTCCGTAATGAAAAACTGTTTTTT
-	TRBD2	TRBV2	TRBJ2-1	CASSASGGDFYNEQFF	TGTGCCAGTAGTGCTAGCGGGGGGGATTTCTACAATGAGCAGTTCTTC
few	-	TRBV7-9	TRBJ1-1	CASSSRTENTEAFF	TGTGCCAGCAGCTCACGGACGGAGAACACTGAAGCTTTCTTT
many	TRBD2	TRBV10-1	TRBJ2-1	CASSALAGGPANEQFF	TGCGCCAGCAGTGCTCTAGCGGGAGGGCCCGCCAATGAGCAGTTCTTC
few	-	TRBV20-1	TRBJ2-2	CSARDAQGRFGGELFF	TGCAGTGCTAGAGATGCGCAGGGGCGGTTTGGCGGGGAGCTGTTTTTT
few	-	TRBV29-1	TRBJ1-1	CSALGRGMNTEAFF	TGCAGCGCCCTGGGTCGGGGGATGAACACTGAAGCTTTCTTT
many	-	TRBV7-9	TRBJ2-5	CASSWIASQETQYF	TGTGCCAGCAGCTGGATAGCGAGTCAAGAGACCCAGTACTTC
-	TRBD1	TRBV7-8	TRBJ1-6	CASTDRLEILHF	TGTGCCAGCACGGACAGGCTGGAAATCCTCCACTTT
few	-	TRBV5-1	TRBJ2-7	CASSLEYEQYF	TGCGCCAGCAGCTTGGAATACGAGCAGTACTTC
-	-	TRBV7-3	TRBJ2-7	CASSLMELGPFSEQYF	TGTGCCAGCAGCTTAATGGAATTGGGACCCTTCTCCGAGCAGTACTTC
many	-	TRBV7-3	TRBJ2-3	CASVGANTDTQYF	TGTGCCAGCGTTGGGGCAAACACAGATACGCAGTATTTT
few	-	TRBV7-7	TRBJ2-5	CASSLGYHTTGGETQYF	TGTGCTAGCAGCTTAGGCTATCACACCACTGGAGGGGAGACCCAGTACTTC
-	TRBD2	TRBV11-2	TRBJ2-1	CASSFKLAGYYNEQFF	TGTGCCAGCAGCTTCAAATTAGCGGGATACTACAATGAGCAGTTCTTC
many	-	TRBV7-8	TRBJ1-5	CASSLETDYQPQHF	TGTGCCAGCAGCTTAGAGACCGACTATCAGCCCCAGCATTTT